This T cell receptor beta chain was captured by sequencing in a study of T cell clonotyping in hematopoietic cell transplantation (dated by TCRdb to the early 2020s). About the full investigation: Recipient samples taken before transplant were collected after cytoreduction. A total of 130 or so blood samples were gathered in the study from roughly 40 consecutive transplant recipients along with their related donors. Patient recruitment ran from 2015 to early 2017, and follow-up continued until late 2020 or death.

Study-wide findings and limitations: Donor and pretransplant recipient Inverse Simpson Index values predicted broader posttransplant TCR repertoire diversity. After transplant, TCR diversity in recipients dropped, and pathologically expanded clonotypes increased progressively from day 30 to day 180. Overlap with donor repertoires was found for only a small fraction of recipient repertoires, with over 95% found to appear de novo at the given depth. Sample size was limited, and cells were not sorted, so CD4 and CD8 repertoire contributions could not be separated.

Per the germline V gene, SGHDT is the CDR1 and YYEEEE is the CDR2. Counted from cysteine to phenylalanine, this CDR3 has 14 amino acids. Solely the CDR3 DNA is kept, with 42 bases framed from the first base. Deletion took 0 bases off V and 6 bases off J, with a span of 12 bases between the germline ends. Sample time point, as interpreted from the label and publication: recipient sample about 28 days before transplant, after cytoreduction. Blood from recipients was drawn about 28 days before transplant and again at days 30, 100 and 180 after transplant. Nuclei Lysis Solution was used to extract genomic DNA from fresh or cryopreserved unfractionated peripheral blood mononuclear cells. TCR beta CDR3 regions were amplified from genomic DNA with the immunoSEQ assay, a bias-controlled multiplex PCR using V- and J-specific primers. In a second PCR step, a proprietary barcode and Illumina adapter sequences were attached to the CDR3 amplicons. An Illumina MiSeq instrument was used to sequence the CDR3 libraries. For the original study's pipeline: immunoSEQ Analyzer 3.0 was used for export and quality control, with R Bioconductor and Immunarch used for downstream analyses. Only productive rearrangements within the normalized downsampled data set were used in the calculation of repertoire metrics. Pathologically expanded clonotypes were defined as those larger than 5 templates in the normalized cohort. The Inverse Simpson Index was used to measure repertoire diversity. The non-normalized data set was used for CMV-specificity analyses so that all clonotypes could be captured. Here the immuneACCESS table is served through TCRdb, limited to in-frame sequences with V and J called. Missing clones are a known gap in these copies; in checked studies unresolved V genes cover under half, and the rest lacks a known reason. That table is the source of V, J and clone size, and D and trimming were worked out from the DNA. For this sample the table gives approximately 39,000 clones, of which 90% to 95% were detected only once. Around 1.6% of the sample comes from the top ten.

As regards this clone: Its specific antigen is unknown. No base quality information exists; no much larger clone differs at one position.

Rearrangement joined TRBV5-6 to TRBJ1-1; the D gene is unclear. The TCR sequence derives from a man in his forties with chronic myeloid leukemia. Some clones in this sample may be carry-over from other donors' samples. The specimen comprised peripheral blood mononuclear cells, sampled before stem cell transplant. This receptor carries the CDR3 CASSLVRLEPEAFF. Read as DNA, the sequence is TGTGCCAGCAGCTTGGTGCGGCTAGAACCTGAAGCTTTCTTT.